Below are 21 T cell receptor beta chains sequenced from a single sample in a study of graft-versus-host responses after intestinal transplantation. Their target antigens are unknown. Only in-frame clones appear in the TCRdb table, and some are missing; sequencing was by immunoSEQ multiplex PCR. This sample carries about 120,000 clones, 85% to 95% of them seen once, and the ten largest clones take over 2.5%. The sequences come from unstimulated CD8+ T cells sorted from spleen or lymph node cells, collected before intestinal transplant. The origin of the receptors is a human donor who received an intestinal transplant.

V is TRBV4-3 and J is TRBJ2-7; tentative D call: TRBD1 (6 bases). The germline V and J ends were trimmed by 0 bases and 4 bases, with 13 bases remaining between them. This CDR3 is built from 15 residues. The V gene's germline CDR1 is LGHNA and CDR2 YSLEER. CDR3 DNA: TGCGCCAGCAGCCAAGAGCCAGGACAGTATTACGAGCAGTACTTC. It specifies CASSQEPGQYYEQYF.

The table lists this clone with a count of one. The chain uses TRBV9 and TRBJ2-1; the D gene is possibly TRBD2 (5 bases). The ends were cut back, 3 bases at V and 3 bases at J, with 19 bases in the middle. CDR1 is SGDLS, CDR2 YYNGEE, per germline. This CDR3 has 17 residues. CDR3 bases: TGTGCCAGCAGCGCCAAGGTGGATAGCGTATACTACAATGAGCAGTTCTTC. Translation: CASSAKVDSVYYNEQFF.

This clone was seen a few times. This chain joins TRBV5-4 and TRBJ1-3; a weak D match, TRBD1 (5 bases). V gave up 0 bases and J gave up 8 bases, with 9 bases separating them. Germline CDR1 SGHNT, CDR2 YYREEE (reference sequence). This CDR3 is built from 13 residues. CDR3 region: CASSLARADTIYF. For the CDR3, the DNA is TGTGCCAGCAGCTTGGCCAGGGCAGACACCATATATTTT.

The CDR3 DNA follows: TGCAGCGTTGAAGATCACGAATGGGCGGTCAATGAGCAGTTCTTC. Translated: CSVEDHEWAVNEQFF. The rearrangement joins TRBV29-1 to TRBJ2-1; D not certain. This CDR3 has 15 amino acids. Germline V lookup: CDR1 SQVTM, CDR2 ANQGSEA. V was pared by 0 bases and J by 6 bases, with 15 bases between.

This clone was observed a single time. The rearrangement links TRBV28 to TRBJ2-7; D is perhaps TRBD1 (6 bases). This CDR3 is built from 12 residues. Germline values: CDR1 MDHEN, CDR2 SYDVKM. V was clipped by 8 bases and J by 4 bases, with 12 bases between them. Here the CDR3 DNA reads TGTGCCAGCGCTCAACAGGGATACGAGCAGTACTTC. It translates to CASAQQGYEQYF.

V is TRBV4-2 and J is TRBJ2-3; TRBD2 matches 7 bases. Germline V gives CDR1 LGHNA, CDR2 YNFKEQ. V lost 1 base to trimming and J lost 2 bases; unmatched junction nucleotides: 12. CDR3 length equals 18 residues. CDR3 region: CASSQAGLGLVPTDTQYF. The CDR3 bases are TGTGCCAGCAGCCAAGCAGGACTCGGACTAGTCCCCACAGATACGCAGTATTTT.

CDR3 in DNA: TGTGCCAGCAGTTCGGGACAGGGTACCTACGAGCAGTACTTC. Amino acid sequence: CASSSGQGTYEQYF. The V and J genes are TRBV28 and TRBJ2-7; 9 nucleotides line up with TRBD1. J lost 2 bases, V lost 4 bases, and 3 bases had no gene match. The CDR3 is made up of 14 amino acids. Germline CDR1 reads MDHEN; CDR2 reads SYDVKM.

The V gene is TRBV4-1, the J gene TRBJ2-7, with 7 bases matching TRBD2. Germline V gene lookup returns CDR1 MGHRA and CDR2 YSYEKL. This CDR3 spans 15 amino acids. V trimming: 1 base; J trimming: 2 bases; junction bases outside the gene matches: 5. CDR3: CASSQVASGTYEQYF. In DNA, the CDR3 is TGCGCCAGCAGCCAAGTGGCTAGCGGAACCTACGAGCAGTACTTC.

V is TRBV27 and J is TRBJ2-7, with D possibly matching TRBD2 (6 bases). V was trimmed by 5 bases and J by 1 base, leaving 15 bases between them. There are 15 residues in the CDR3. The germline V gene has CDR1 MNHEY and CDR2 SMNVEV (reference sequence). The CDR3 reads CASSTTREPSYEQYF. CDR3 bases: TGTGCCAGCAGTACTACCCGGGAGCCTTCCTACGAGCAGTACTTC.

In the case of this clone: Its ends do not fully match the called genes, so a read error is possible. This chain links TRBV28 with TRBJ2-1; D may be TRBD1 or TRBD2 (5 bases each). CDR3 length: 12 residues. In germline, CDR1 is MDHEN, CDR2 SYDVKM. The CDR3 DNA follows: TGTGCCAGCAGTCCGCCGGAGGTAGGGGTGGTCTTC. Translation: CASSPPEVGVVF.

V usage is TRBV10-1 and J usage is TRBJ1-1; D is ambiguous. Germline V lookup: CDR1 WNHNN, CDR2 SYGVQD (reference sequence). Trimming left V 0 bases short and J 0 bases short, with 23 bases between. There are 20 residues in the CDR3. CDR3 residues: CASSESLRLQQQGMNTEAFF. The CDR3 coding sequence is TGCGCCAGCAGTGAGTCGTTAAGGCTCCAACAGCAAGGGATGAACACTGAAGCTTTCTTT.

This chain links TRBV14 with TRBJ2-1, with TRBD2 matching over 10 bases. This CDR3 contains 16 residues. Germline loops: CDR1 SGHDN, CDR2 FVKESK. Trimming removed 3 bases from V and 4 bases from J; junction bases left unmatched: 6. CDR3 DNA sequence: TGTGCCAGCAGCCACGGGACTAGCGTGAGGTACAATGAGCAGTTCTTC. Translating it yields CASSHGTSVRYNEQFF.

J is TRBJ2-3 and V is TRBV14, with D unresolved. The CDR3 consists of 14 residues. Germline V gives CDR1 SGHDN, CDR2 FVKESK. V was trimmed by 1 base and J by 2 bases, leaving 7 bases between them. The DNA of the CDR3 is TGTGCCAGCAGCCAAGTCCTACCCACAGATACGCAGTATTTT. It translates to CASSQVLPTDTQYF.

This chain links TRBV30 with TRBJ2-1, with 7 bases aligning to TRBD2. The ends lost 2 bases at V and 7 bases at J; junction bases unmatched: 5. The CDR3 sequence is 13 residues long. Per the germline V gene, CDR1 is GTSNPN and CDR2 is SVGIG (reference sequence). CDR3 sequence (DNA): TGTGCCTGGAGTCTACTAGCGAAAAATGAGCAGTTCTTC. The encoded protein is CAWSLLAKNEQFF.

The V and J genes are TRBV5-1 and TRBJ1-1; the match to TRBD1 covers 11 bases. From germline, CDR1 is SGHRS and CDR2 YFSETQ. The CDR3 length is 17 residues. After removal of 4 bases from V and 3 bases from J, the junction contained 11 bases not matched to a gene. In DNA, the CDR3 is TGCGCCAGCAGCGGTGGGACAGGGGGAAGTGGGTACACTGAAGCTTTCTTT. It is translated as CASSGGTGGSGYTEAFF.

The chain is built from TRBV28 and TRBJ1-2, with 7 bases that match TRBD1. The CDR3 sequence is 14 residues long. Losses at the gene ends were 3 bases for V and 4 bases for J; bases not matched to a gene: 5. Germline assignment: CDR1 MDHEN and CDR2 SYDVKM. CDR3 coding DNA: TGTGCCAGCAGTTTCCCCGGGACAGCCTATGGCTACACCTTC. This sequence encodes CASSFPGTAYGYTF.

The chain uses TRBV10-3 and TRBJ1-1; D remains unclear. The V and J ends lost 0 bases and 0 bases respectively, with 20 bases between them. The CDR3 totals 19 residues. Germline V CDR1 and CDR2: ENHRY, SYGVKD. CDR3 sequence reads: CAISESRLINSLMNTEAFF. The CDR3 DNA is TGTGCCATCAGTGAGTCCCGGCTCATTAACTCGCTCATGAACACTGAAGCTTTCTTT.

The V and J genes are TRBV6-1 and TRBJ1-2; D gene unclear. Germline V lookup: CDR1 MNHNS, CDR2 SASEGT. V was shortened by 6 bases and J by 5 bases, with 19 bases between the two germline ends. CDR3 length equals 15 residues. CDR3 bases: TGTGCCAGCAGCCTAAGTCAGCGAAGGATATATGGCTACACCTTC. As protein: CASSLSQRRIYGYTF.

The chain is built from TRBV7-9 and TRBJ2-3; no firm D call. V shed 11 bases and J shed 2 bases, with 14 bases lying between them. Germline assignment: CDR1 SEHNR and CDR2 FQNEAQ (reference sequence). The CDR3 loop spans 13 amino acids. The CDR3 DNA reads TGTGCCCATGAGGCGTTCCACACAGATACGCAGTATTTT. Amino acids: CAHEAFHTDTQYF.

In this sample, this clone turned up a few times. A single base is all that separates this from a far larger clone, so a read error is likely. This sample includes further DNA sequences coding for the same CDR3. The chain couples TRBV5-1 to TRBJ1-1, with no clear D. The CDR3 spans 12 residues. Trimming stripped 4 bases from V and 5 bases from J, with 9 bases between. The germline V gene encodes CDR1 SGHRS and CDR2 YFSETQ. In DNA form, the CDR3 reads TGCGCCAGCAGCCTTCGGGGTACTGAAGCTTTCTTT. Translated: CASSLRGTEAFF.

This sequence joins TRBV5-1 and TRBJ2-1; D is undetermined. Per germline, CDR1 SGHRS and CDR2 YFSETQ. The CDR3 loop spans 17 amino acids. With 0 bases removed from V and 0 bases from J, the gap between germline ends came to 13 bases. In nucleotides, the CDR3 is TGCGCCAGCAGCTTGGGTGAAGTCTCTAGCTCCTACAATGAGCAGTTCTTC. This gives the protein CASSLGEVSSSYNEQFF.